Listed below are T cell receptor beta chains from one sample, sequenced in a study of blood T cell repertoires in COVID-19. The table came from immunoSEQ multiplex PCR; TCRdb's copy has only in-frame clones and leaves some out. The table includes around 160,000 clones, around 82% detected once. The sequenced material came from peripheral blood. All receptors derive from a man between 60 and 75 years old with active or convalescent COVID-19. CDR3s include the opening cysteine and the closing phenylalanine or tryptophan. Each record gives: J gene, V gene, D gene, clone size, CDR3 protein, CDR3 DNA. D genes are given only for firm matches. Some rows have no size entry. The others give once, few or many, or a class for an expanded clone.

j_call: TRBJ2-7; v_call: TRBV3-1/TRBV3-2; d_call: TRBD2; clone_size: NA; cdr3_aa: CASSHLLAGVYEQYF; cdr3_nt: TGTGCCAGCAGCCACCTACTAGCGGGAGTCTACGAGCAGTACTTC
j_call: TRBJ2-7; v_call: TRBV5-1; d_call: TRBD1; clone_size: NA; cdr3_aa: CASTSGTGSYEQYF; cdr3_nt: TGCGCCAGCACTTCCGGGACAGGGAGTTACGAGCAGTACTTC
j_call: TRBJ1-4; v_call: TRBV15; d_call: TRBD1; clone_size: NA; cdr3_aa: CATSRAGTGGGEKLFF; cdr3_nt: TGTGCCACCAGCAGAGCAGGGACAGGGGGAGGTGAAAAACTGTTTTTT
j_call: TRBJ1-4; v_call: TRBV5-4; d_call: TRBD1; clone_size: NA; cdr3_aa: CASRTTGGNEKLFF; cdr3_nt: TGTGCCAGCAGAACGACAGGGGGTAATGAAAAACTGTTTTTT
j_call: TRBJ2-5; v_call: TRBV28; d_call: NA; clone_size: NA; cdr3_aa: CASRPWGSEPQETQYF; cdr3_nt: TGTGCCAGCAGGCCCTGGGGCTCAGAACCTCAAGAGACCCAGTACTTC
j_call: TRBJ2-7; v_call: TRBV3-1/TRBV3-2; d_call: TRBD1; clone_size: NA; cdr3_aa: CASSHPGTGAAEQYF; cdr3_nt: TGTGCCAGCAGCCACCCCGGGACAGGGGCGGCGGAGCAGTACTTC
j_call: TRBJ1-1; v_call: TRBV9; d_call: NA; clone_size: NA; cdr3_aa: CASSVEEVNTEAFF; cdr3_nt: TGTGCCAGCAGCGTAGAGGAGGTAAACACTGAAGCTTTCTTT
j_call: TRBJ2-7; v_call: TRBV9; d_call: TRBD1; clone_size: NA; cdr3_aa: CASSATGQAGYEQYF; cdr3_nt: TGTGCCAGCAGCGCGACAGGACAGGCGGGCTACGAGCAGTACTTC
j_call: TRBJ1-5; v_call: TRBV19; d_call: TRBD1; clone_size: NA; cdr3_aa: CASSPKQGGFHQPQHF; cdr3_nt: TGTGCCAGTAGCCCGAAACAGGGGGGATTTCATCAGCCCCAGCATTTT
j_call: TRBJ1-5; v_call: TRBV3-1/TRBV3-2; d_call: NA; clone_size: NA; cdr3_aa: CASSQDLYGSNQPQHF; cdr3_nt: TGTGCCAGCAGCCAAGATCTCTACGGTAGCAATCAGCCCCAGCATTTT
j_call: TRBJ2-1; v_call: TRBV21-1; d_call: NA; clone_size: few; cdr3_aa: CASSKGTSGRAAPSNEQFF; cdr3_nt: TGTGCCAGCAGCAAAGGGACTAGCGGGAGGGCCGCCCCTTCCAATGAGCAGTTCTTC
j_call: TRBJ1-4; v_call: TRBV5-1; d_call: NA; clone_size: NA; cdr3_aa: CASSQDSYNEKLFF; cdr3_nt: TGCGCCAGCAGCCAGGACAGCTATAATGAAAAACTGTTTTTT
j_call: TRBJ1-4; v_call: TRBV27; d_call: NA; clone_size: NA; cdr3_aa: CASSSPRGNYGATNEKLFF; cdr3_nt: TGTGCCAGCAGTTCCCCGCGGGGGAACTACGGGGCAACTAATGAAAAACTGTTTTTT
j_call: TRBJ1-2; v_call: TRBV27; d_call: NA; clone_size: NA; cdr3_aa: CASSLSNGVFGYTF; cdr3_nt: TGTGCCAGCAGTTTATCGAACGGGGTATTTGGCTACACCTTC
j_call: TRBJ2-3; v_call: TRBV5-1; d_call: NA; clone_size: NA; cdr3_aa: CASYSVGTDTQYF; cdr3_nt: TGCGCCAGCTATTCCGTAGGCACAGATACGCAGTATTTT
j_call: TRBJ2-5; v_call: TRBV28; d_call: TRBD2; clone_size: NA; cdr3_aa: CASSSGTSAEETQYF; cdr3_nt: TGTGCCAGCAGTTCCGGGACTAGCGCCGAAGAGACCCAGTACTTC
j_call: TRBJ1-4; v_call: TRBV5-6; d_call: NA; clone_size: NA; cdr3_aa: CASSLLGPETNEKLFF; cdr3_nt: TGTGCCAGCAGCCTCCTTGGGCCGGAAACTAATGAAAAACTGTTTTTT
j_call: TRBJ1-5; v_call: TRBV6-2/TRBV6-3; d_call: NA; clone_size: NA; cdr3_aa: CASSPGTRIQPQHF; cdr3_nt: TGTGCCAGCAGCCCCGGGACAAGGATCCAGCCCCAGCATTTT
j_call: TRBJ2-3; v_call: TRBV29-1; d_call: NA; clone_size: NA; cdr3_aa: CSVEEMAGDTQYF; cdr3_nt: TGCAGCGTTGAAGAGATGGCGGGAGATACGCAGTATTTT
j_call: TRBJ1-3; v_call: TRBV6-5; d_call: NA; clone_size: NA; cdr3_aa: CASSLGASGNTIYF; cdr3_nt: TGTGCCAGCAGCCTAGGCGCGTCTGGAAACACCATATATTTT
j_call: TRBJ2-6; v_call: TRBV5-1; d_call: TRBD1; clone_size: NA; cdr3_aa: CASSPDRAGANVLTF; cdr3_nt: TGCGCCAGCAGCCCGGACAGGGCTGGGGCCAACGTCCTGACTTTC
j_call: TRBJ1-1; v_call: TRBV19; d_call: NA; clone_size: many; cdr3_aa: CASSVNTEAFF; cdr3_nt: TGTGCCAGTAGCGTGAACACTGAAGCTTTCTTT
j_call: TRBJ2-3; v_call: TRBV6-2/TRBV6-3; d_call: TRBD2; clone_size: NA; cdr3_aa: CASSRIAGEADTQYF; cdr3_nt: TGTGCCAGCAGTAGAATAGCGGGAGAGGCAGATACGCAGTATTTT
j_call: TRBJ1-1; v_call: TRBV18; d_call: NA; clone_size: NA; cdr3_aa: CASSPAVMNTEAFF; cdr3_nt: TGTGCCAGCTCCCCAGCGGTCATGAACACTGAAGCTTTCTTT
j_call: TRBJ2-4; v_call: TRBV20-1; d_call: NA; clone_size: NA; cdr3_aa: CSASSRGIGKNIQYF; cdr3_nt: TGCAGTGCTAGTTCTCGCGGGATCGGCAAAAACATTCAGTACTTC
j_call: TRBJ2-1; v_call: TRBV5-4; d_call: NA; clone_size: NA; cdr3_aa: CASSLAYAGRGSDEQFF; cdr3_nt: TGTGCCAGCAGCTTGGCTTACGCGGGCCGAGGGAGCGATGAGCAGTTCTTC
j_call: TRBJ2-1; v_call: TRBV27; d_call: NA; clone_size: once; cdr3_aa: CASSLGGPYNEQFF; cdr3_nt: TGTGCCAGCAGTTTGGGGGGACCCTACAATGAGCAGTTCTTC
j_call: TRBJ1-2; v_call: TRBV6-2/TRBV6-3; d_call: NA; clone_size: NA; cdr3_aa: CASSTHGANYGYTF; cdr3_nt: TGTGCCAGCAGTACTCACGGGGCTAACTATGGCTACACCTTC
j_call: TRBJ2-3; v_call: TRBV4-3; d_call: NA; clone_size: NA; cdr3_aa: CASSLHDGRETDTQYF; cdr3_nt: TGCGCCAGCAGCCTCCATGACGGGAGAGAGACAGATACGCAGTATTTT
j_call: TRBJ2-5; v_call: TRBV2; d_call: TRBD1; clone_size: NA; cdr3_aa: CAGQTGGEVGETQYF; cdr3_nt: TGTGCCGGCCAGACAGGGGGCGAGGTTGGAGAGACCCAGTACTTC
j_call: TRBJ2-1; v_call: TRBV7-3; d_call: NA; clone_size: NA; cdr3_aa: CASSPGGGHEQFF; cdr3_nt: TGTGCCAGCAGCCCGGGTGGAGGCCATGAGCAGTTCTTC
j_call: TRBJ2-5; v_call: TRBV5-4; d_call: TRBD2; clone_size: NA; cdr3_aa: CASSLGLAGAIQETQYF; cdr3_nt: TGTGCCAGCAGCTTGGGGCTAGCGGGAGCGATCCAAGAGACCCAGTACTTC
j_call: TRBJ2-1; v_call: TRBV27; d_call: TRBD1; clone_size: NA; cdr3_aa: CASTLTGTGFSYNEQFF; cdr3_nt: TGTGCCAGCACACTAACCGGGACAGGATTTTCCTACAATGAGCAGTTCTTC
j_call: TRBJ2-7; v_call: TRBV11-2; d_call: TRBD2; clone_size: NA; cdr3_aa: CASSLEVGIRLADPSYEQYF; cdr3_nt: TGTGCCAGCAGCTTAGAAGTAGGGATAAGACTAGCGGATCCCTCCTACGAGCAGTACTTC
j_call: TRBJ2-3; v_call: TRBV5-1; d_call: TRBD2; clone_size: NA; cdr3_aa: CASSPNLAAHTDTQYF; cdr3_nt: TGCGCCAGCAGCCCCAATCTAGCGGCTCACACAGATACGCAGTATTTT
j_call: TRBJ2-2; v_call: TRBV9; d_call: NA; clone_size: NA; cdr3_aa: CASSGLATGELFF; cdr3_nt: TGTGCCAGCAGCGGGCTCGCCACCGGGGAGCTGTTTTTT
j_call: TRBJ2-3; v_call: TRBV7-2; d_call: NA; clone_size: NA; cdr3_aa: CASSAGRTDTQYF; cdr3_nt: TGTGCCAGCAGCGCGGGACGCACAGATACGCAGTATTTT
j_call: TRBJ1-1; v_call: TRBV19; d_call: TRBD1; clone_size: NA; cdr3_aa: CASTLTGDTEAFF; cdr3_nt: TGTGCCAGTACCCTGACAGGGGACACTGAAGCTTTCTTT
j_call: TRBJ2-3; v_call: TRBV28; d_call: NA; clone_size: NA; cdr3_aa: CASSLTGVGTDTQYF; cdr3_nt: TGTGCCAGCAGTTTAACGGGAGTAGGCACAGATACGCAGTATTTT
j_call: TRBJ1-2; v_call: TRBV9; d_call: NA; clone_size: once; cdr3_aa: CASSVVREGTDVSYGYTF; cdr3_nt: TGTGCCAGCAGCGTAGTGAGGGAGGGAACAGACGTTTCCTATGGCTACACCTTC
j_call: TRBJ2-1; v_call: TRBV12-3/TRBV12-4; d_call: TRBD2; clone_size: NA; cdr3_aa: CASSFGAGDEQFF; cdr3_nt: TGTGCCAGCAGTTTCGGAGCGGGAGATGAGCAGTTCTTC
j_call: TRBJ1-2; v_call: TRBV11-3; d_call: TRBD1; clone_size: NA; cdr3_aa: CASSQGDNYGYTF; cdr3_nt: TGTGCCAGCAGCCAGGGGGACAACTATGGCTACACCTTC
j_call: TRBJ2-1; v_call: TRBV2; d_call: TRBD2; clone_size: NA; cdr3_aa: CASSERLAGVSEQFF; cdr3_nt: TGTGCCAGCAGTGAAAGACTAGCGGGAGTGAGTGAGCAGTTCTTC
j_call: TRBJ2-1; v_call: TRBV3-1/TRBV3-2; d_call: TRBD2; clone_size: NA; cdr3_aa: CASSRRREGRYNEQFF; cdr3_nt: TGTGCCAGCAGCCGAAGGCGGGAGGGCCGCTACAATGAGCAGTTCTTC
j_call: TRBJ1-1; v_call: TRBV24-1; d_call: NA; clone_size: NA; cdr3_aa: CATSEAGREAFF; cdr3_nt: TGTGCCACCAGTGAAGCGGGCAGGGAAGCTTTCTTT
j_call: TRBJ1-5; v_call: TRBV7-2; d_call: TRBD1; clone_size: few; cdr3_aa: CASTRGARNQPQHF; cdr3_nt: TGTGCCAGCACCAGGGGGGCTCGGAATCAGCCCCAGCATTTT
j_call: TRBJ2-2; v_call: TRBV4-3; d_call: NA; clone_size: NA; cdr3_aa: CASSQEGGGSGELFF; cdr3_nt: TGCGCCAGCAGCCAAGAAGGTGGAGGGAGCGGGGAGCTGTTTTTT
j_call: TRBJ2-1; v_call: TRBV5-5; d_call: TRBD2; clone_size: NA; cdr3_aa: CASSLVPSGRVDEQFF; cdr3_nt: TGTGCCAGCAGCTTGGTTCCTAGCGGGAGGGTCGATGAGCAGTTCTTC
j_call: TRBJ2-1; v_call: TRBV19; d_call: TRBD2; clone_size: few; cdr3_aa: CASRGLSGRGSENEQFF; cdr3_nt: TGTGCCAGTAGGGGCCTTAGCGGGAGAGGTTCAGAAAATGAGCAGTTCTTC
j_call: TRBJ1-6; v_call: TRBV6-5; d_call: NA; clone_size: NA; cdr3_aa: CASSYLSGSPLHF; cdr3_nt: TGTGCCAGCAGTTACTTATCCGGGTCACCCCTCCACTTT
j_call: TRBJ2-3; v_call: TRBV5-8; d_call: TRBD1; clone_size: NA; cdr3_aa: CASSRGRDRDTDTQYF; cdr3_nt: TGTGCCAGCAGTCGTGGCCGGGACAGGGACACAGATACGCAGTATTTT
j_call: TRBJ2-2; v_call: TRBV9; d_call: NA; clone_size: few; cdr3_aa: CASSVTARTGELFF; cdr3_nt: TGTGCCAGCAGCGTAACAGCCCGCACCGGGGAGCTGTTTTTT
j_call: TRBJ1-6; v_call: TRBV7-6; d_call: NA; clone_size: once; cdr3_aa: CASSLGGNSPLHF; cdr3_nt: TGTGCCAGCAGCTTAGGCGGTAATTCACCCCTCCACTTT
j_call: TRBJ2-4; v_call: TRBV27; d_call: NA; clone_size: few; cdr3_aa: CASSVFRGPGAKNIQYF; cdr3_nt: TGTGCCAGCAGTGTATTCAGGGGCCCTGGGGCCAAAAACATTCAGTACTTC
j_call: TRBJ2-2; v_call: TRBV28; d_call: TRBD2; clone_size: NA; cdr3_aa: CASSLLAGGTGELFF; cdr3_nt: TGTGCCAGCAGTCTACTAGCGGGAGGAACCGGGGAGCTGTTTTTT
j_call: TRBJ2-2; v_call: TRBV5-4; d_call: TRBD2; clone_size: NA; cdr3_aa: CASSSPLAGNTGELFF; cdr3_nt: TGTGCCAGCAGCTCCCCGCTAGCGGGGAACACCGGGGAGCTGTTTTTT
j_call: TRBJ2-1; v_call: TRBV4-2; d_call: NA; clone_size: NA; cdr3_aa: CASSLSSSYNEQFF; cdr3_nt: TGTGCCAGCAGCCTATCCAGCTCCTACAATGAGCAGTTCTTC